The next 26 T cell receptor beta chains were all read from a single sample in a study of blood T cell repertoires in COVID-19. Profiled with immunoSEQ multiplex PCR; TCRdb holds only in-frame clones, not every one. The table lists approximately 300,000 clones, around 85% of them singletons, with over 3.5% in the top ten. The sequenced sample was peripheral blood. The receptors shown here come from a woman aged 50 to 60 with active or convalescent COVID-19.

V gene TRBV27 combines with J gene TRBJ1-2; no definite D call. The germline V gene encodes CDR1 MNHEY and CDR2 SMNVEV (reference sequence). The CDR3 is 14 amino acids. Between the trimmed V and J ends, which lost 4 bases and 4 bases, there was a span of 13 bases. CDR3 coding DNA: TGTGCCAGCAGTTCTCGCCTATTCGGCTATGGCTACACCTTC. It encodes CASSSRLFGYGYTF.

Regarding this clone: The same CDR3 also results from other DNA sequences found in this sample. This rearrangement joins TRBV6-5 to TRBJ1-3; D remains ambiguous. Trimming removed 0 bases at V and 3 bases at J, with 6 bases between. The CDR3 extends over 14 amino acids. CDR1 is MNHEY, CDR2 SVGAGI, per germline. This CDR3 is CASSYSGSGNTIYF. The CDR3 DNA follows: TGTGCCAGCAGTTACTCAGGGAGTGGAAACACCATATATTTT.

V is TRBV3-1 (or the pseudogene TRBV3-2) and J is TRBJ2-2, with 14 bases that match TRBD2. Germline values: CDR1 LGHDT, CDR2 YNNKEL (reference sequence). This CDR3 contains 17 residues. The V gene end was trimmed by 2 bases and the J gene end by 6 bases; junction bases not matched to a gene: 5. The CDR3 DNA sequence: TGTGCCAGCAGCCAAACGGGACTAGCGGGAGAAGCCGGGGAGCTGTTTTTT. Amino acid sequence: CASSQTGLAGEAGELFF.

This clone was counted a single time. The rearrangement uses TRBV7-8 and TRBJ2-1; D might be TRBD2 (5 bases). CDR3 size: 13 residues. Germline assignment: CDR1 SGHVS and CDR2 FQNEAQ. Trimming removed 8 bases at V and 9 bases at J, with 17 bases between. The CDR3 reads CASSYEGSLEQFF. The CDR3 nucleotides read TGTGCCAGCTCCTACGAGGGATCTCTTGAGCAGTTCTTC.

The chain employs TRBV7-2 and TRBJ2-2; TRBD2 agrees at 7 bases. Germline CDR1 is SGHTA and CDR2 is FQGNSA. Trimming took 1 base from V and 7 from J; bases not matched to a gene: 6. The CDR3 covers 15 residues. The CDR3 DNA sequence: TGTGCCAGCAGCTTAGTCGGAGGGAGGGGCGGGGAGCTGTTTTTT. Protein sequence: CASSLVGGRGGELFF.

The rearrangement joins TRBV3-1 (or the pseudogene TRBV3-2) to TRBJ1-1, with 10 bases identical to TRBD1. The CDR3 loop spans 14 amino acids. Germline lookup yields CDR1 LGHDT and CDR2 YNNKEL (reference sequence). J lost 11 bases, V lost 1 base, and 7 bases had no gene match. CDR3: CASSQGDRGHKAFF. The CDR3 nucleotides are TGTGCCAGCAGCCAAGGAGACAGGGGGCATAAGGCTTTCTTT.

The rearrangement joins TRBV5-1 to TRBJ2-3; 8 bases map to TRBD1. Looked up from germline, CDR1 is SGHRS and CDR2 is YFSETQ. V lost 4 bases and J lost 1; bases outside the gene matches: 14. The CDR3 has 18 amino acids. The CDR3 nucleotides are TGCGCCAGCAGCCCACTGACAGGGGATGGTAGCGGCACAGATACGCAGTATTTT. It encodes CASSPLTGDGSGTDTQYF. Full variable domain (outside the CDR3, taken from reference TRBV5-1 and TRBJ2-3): KAGVTQTPRYLIKTRGQQVTLSCSPISGHRSVSWYQQTPGQGLQFLFEYFSETQRNKGNFPGRFSGRQFSNSRSEMNVSTLELGDSALYLCASSPLTGDGSGTDTQYFGPGTRLTVL.

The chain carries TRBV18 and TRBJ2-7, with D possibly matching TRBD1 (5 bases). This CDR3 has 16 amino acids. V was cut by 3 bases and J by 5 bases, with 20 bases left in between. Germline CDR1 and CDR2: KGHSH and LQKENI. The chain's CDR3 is CASSPNAGRTTHEQYF. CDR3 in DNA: TGTGCCAGCTCACCGAATGCAGGACGGACAACTCACGAGCAGTACTTC.

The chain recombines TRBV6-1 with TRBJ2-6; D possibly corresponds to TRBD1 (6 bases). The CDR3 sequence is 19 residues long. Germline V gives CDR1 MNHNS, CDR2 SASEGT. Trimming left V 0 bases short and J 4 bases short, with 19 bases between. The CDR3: CASSEALADRLGGANVLTF. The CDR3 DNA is TGTGCCAGCAGTGAAGCGCTTGCAGACAGGCTCGGCGGGGCCAACGTCCTGACTTTC.

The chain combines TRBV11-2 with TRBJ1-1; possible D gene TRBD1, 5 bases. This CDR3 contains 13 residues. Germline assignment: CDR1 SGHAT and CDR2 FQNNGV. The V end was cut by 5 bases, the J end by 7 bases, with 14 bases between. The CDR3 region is CASSPAGGGEAFF. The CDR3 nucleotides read TGTGCCAGCAGCCCCGCCGGGGGAGGTGAAGCTTTCTTT.

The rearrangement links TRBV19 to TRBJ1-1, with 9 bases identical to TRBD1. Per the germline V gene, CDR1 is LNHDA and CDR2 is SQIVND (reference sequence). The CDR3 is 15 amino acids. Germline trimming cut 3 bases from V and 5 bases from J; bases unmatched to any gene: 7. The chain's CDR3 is CASSIWGQGRTEAFF. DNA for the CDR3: TGTGCCAGTAGTATCTGGGGACAGGGTAGAACTGAAGCTTTCTTT.

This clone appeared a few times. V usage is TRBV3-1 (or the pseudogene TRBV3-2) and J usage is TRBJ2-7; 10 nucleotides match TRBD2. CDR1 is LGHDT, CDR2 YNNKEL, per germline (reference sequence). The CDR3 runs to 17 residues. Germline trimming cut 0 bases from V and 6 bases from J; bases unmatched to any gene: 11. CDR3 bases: TGTGCCAGCAGCCAAGATATCGCTAGCGGGAGTAGGGGCGAGCAGTACTTC. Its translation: CASSQDIASGSRGEQYF.

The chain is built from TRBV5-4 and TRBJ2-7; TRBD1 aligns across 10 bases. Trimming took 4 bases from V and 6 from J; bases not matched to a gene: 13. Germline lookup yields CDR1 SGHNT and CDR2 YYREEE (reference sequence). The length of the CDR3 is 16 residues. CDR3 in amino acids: CASSPPGQGMSREQYF. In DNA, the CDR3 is TGTGCCAGCAGCCCGCCGGGACAGGGGATGTCTCGCGAGCAGTACTTC.

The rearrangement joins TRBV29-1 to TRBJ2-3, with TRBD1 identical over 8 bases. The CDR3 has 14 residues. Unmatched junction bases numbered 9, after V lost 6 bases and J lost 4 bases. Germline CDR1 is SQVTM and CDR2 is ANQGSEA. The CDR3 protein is CSVDRQGLPDTQYF. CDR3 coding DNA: TGCAGCGTGGACAGACAGGGGCTCCCAGATACGCAGTATTTT.

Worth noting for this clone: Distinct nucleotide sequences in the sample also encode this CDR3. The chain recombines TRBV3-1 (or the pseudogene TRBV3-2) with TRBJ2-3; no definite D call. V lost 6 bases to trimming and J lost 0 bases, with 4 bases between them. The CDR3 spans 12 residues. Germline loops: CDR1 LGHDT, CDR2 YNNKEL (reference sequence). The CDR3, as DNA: TGTGCCAGCAGTCCGAGCACAGATACGCAGTATTTT. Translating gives CASSPSTDTQYF.

The CDR3 coding sequence is TGCAGCGTGGGGGGACTAGCGGGAGGCAGATACGAGCAGTACTTC. It yields the protein CSVGGLAGGRYEQYF. This chain links TRBV29-1 with TRBJ2-7; the match to TRBD2 covers 15 bases. The ends lost 6 bases at V and 4 bases at J; junction bases unmatched: 7. The CDR3 spans 15 residues. Per the germline V gene, CDR1 is SQVTM and CDR2 is ANQGSEA.

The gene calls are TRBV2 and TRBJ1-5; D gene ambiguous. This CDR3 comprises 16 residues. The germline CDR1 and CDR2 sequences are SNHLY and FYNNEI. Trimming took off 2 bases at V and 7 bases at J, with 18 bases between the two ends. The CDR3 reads CASSELGQTPGQPQHF. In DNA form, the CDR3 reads TGTGCCAGCAGTGAACTGGGTCAAACGCCCGGGCAGCCCCAGCATTTT.

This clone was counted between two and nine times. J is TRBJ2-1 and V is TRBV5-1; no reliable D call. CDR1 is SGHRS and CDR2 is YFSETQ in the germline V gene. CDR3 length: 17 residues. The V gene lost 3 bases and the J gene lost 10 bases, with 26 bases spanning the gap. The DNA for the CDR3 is TGCGCCAGCAGCTCTTGGGTCGGTGACTCCAAGTCCGCGGAGCAGTTCTTC. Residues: CASSSWVGDSKSAEQFF.

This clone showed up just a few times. CDR3 region: CASSELAGGIEQYF. The CDR3 DNA sequence: TGCGCCAGCAGCGAACTAGCGGGAGGGATCGAGCAGTACTTC. This rearrangement joins TRBV5-1 to TRBJ2-7; TRBD2 matches at 13 bases. Germline CDR1 reads SGHRS; CDR2 reads YFSETQ. J lost 6 bases, V lost 4 bases, and 4 bases had no gene match. The CDR3 contains 14 residues. The variable domain in full, completed from reference TRBV5-1 and TRBJ2-7, reads KAGVTQTPRYLIKTRGQQVTLSCSPISGHRSVSWYQQTPGQGLQFLFEYFSETQRNKGNFPGRFSGRQFSNSRSEMNVSTLELGDSALYLCASSELAGGIEQYFGPGTRLTVT.

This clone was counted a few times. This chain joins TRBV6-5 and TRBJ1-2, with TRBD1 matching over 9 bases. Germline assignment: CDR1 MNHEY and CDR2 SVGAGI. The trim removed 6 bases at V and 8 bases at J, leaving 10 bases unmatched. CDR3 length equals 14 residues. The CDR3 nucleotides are TGTGCCAGCAGGCCGGGACAGGGAATGGGAGGCTACACCTTC. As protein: CASRPGQGMGGYTF.

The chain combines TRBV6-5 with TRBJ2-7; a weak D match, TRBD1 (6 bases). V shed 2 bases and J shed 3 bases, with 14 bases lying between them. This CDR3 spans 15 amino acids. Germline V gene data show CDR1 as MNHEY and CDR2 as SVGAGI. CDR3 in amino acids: CASSYGGVQHYEQYF. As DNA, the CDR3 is TGTGCCAGCAGTTACGGGGGCGTGCAGCACTACGAGCAGTACTTC.

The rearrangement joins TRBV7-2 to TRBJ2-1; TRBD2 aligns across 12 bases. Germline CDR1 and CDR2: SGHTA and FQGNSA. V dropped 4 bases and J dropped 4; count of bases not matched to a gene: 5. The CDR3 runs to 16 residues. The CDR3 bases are TGTGCCAGCAGCTCCCGGACTAGCGGGGAATACAATGAGCAGTTCTTC. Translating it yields CASSSRTSGEYNEQFF. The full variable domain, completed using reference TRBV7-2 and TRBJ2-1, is GAGVSQSPSNKVTEKGKDVELRCDPISGHTALYWYRQSLGQGLEFLIYFQGNSAPDKSGLPSDRFSAERTGGSVSTLTIQRTQQEDSAVYLCASSSRTSGEYNEQFFGPGTRLTVL.

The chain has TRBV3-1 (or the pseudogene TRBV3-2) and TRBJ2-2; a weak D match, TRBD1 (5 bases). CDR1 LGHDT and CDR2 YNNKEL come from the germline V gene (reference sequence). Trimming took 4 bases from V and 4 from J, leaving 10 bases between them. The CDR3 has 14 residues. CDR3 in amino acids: CASSPGFGTGELFF. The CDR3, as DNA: TGTGCCAGCAGCCCAGGGTTCGGCACCGGGGAGCTGTTTTTT.

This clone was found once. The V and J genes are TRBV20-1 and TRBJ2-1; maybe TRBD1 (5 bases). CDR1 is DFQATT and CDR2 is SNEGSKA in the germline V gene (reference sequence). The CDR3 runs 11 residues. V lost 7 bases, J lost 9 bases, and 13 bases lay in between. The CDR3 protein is CSVNQRGEQFF. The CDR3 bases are TGCAGTGTAAACCAAAGGGGTGAGCAGTTCTTC.

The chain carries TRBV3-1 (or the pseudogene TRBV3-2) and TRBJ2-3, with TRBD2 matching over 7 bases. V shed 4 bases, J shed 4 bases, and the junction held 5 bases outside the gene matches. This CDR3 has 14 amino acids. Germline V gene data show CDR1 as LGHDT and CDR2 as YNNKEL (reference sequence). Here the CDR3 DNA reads TGTGCCAGCAGCCGAAGCGGGACCGCAGATACGCAGTATTTT. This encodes CASSRSGTADTQYF.

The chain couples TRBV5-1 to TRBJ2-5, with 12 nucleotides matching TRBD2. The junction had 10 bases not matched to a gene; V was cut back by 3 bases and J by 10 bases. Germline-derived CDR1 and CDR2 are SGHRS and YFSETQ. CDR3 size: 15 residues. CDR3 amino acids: CASSSTSGGTGDQYF. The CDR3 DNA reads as TGCGCCAGCAGCTCGACTAGCGGGGGCACCGGGGACCAGTACTTC.